A single sample gave rise to the 12 T cell receptor beta chains below, sequenced in a study of technical replicates of blood from a few donors. Some clones are missing from TCRdb's copy, which holds only in-frame ones; the method was immunoSEQ multiplex PCR. The sample yields about 83,000 clones, roughly 96% seen once. Input material: T cells isolated from PBMCs. The receptors shown here come from a human donor in good health.

The sample holds one count of this clone. The chain recombines TRBV11-2 with TRBJ2-5, with 10 bases matching TRBD2. The germline gives CDR1 SGHAT, CDR2 FQNNGV. The length of the CDR3 is 15 residues. Trimming took 3 bases from V and 2 from J; bases not matched to a gene: 3. CDR3 in amino acids: CASSFTSGEQETQYF. DNA for the CDR3: TGTGCCAGCAGCTTTACTAGCGGGGAACAAGAGACCCAGTACTTC.

The rearrangement joins TRBV27 to TRBJ2-6; a possible D gene is TRBD1 (6 bases). There are 15 residues in the CDR3. With 5 bases removed from V and 1 base from J, the gap between germline ends came to 9 bases. The germline gives CDR1 MNHEY, CDR2 SMNVEV (reference sequence). CDR3 nucleotides: TGTGCCAGCAGTAACAGGGTTTCTGGGGCCAACGTCCTGACTTTC. Its translation is CASSNRVSGANVLTF.

The chain employs TRBV11-2 and TRBJ2-1; 7 nucleotides match TRBD2. The CDR3 sequence is 18 residues long. From germline, CDR1 is SGHAT and CDR2 FQNNGV. Trimming took 3 bases from V and 5 from J; bases not matched to a gene: 16. The CDR3 nucleotides are TGTGCCAGCAGCTTCCCGAGATATATAGCGGGTCCTAACAATGAGCAGTTCTTC. Translating it yields CASSFPRYIAGPNNEQFF.

Only one count was recorded for this clone. The chain combines TRBV15 with TRBJ1-3; 7 nucleotides match TRBD1. Looked up from germline, CDR1 is LNHNV and CDR2 is YYDKDF (reference sequence). The CDR3 is made up of 14 amino acids. V was clipped by 0 bases and J by 9 bases; unmatched bases: 5. CDR3 coding DNA: TGTGCCACCAGCAGAGATCTAACAGGGGCCACCATATATTTT. Protein product: CATSRDLTGATIYF.

The DNA for the CDR3 is TGTGCCAGCAGTGAAGAAGGGGGCGGACTTGGCTACACCTTC. Its translation is CASSEEGGGLGYTF. V gene TRBV2 combines with J gene TRBJ1-2, with 7 bases matching TRBD1. J was trimmed by 7 bases and V by 1 base; bases with no gene match: 6. The CDR3 length is 14 residues. CDR1 SNHLY and CDR2 FYNNEI come from the germline V gene.

The chain links TRBV2 to TRBJ1-3; maybe TRBD1 (6 bases). V lost 5 bases, J lost 4 bases, and 12 bases lay in between. Germline values: CDR1 SNHLY, CDR2 FYNNEI. The CDR3 totals 14 residues. The CDR3 coding sequence is TGTGCCAGCAGTCAGGGGACGTTCGGAAACACCATATATTTT. Protein product: CASSQGTFGNTIYF.

The chain couples TRBV7-9 to TRBJ2-7; 14 bases fit TRBD2. V shed 5 bases and J 6 bases; nucleotides not matched to a gene: 9. Germline assignment: CDR1 SEHNR and CDR2 FQNEAQ (reference sequence). This CDR3 comprises 16 residues. The CDR3 loop reads CASSPRLAGGPGEQYF. Here the CDR3 DNA reads TGTGCCAGCAGCCCAAGACTAGCGGGAGGGCCGGGCGAGCAGTACTTC.

V gene TRBV5-1 combines with J gene TRBJ2-5; 9 nucleotides align to TRBD2. CDR1 SGHRS and CDR2 YFSETQ come from the germline V gene. The trim removed 3 bases at V and 4 bases at J, leaving 7 bases unmatched. This CDR3 spans 15 amino acids. The CDR3, as DNA: TGCGCCAGCAGCTGGGGCGGGGGGGAGACAGAGACCCAGTACTTC. It yields the protein CASSWGGGETETQYF.

The CDR3 DNA follows: TGTGCCAGCAGCGGAACAGGGCAGGCAGATACGCAGTATTTT. It translates to CASSGTGQADTQYF. The V call is TRBV5-4, the J call TRBJ2-3; tentative D call: TRBD1 (6 bases). This CDR3 has 14 residues. Germline V gene sequence: CDR1 SGHNT, CDR2 YYREEE (reference sequence). Trimming took 4 bases from V and 4 from J, leaving 13 bases between them.

J is TRBJ2-3 and V is TRBV7-6; 7 bases map to TRBD1. The CDR3 contains 15 residues. Germline V gene data show CDR1 as SGHVS and CDR2 as FNYEAQ. V lost 4 bases and J lost 2; bases outside the gene matches: 6. The chain's CDR3 is CASSSLDRFTDTQYF. In DNA, the CDR3 is TGTGCCAGCAGCTCGCTGGACAGGTTCACAGATACGCAGTATTTT.

This chain connects TRBV6-1 to TRBJ2-7, with 8 bases identical to TRBD2. Germline CDR1 MNHNS, CDR2 SASEGT. V gave up 7 bases and J gave up 2 bases; unmatched junction bases: 7. CDR3 length: 14 residues. CDR3 in amino acids: CASTWSGGTYEQYF. The CDR3 DNA is TGTGCCAGCACCTGGAGCGGGGGTACCTACGAGCAGTACTTC.

V is TRBV27 and J is TRBJ1-5, with 7 bases that match TRBD1. This CDR3 contains 14 residues. Germline CDR1 and CDR2: MNHEY and SMNVEV (reference sequence). V shed 2 bases, J shed 5 bases, and the junction held 3 bases outside the gene matches. The CDR3 loop is CASSLVGTDQPQHF. The DNA of the CDR3 is TGTGCCAGCAGTTTAGTAGGGACAGATCAGCCCCAGCATTTT.